This T cell receptor beta chain was documented in a study of cytomegalovirus exposure and HLA in healthy donors. V lost 4 bases, J lost 3 bases, and 3 bases stayed unmatched. This CDR3 region has 14 residues. Germline V CDR1 and CDR2: MDHEN, SYDVKM. Healthy bone marrow donors supplied every sample. PCR involved 60 Vbeta and 13 Jbeta primers. TCRdb's table, derived via immunoSEQ multiplex PCR, lists solely in-frame clones and lacks some. The sample lists 90,000 to 130,000 clones; roughly three quarters were seen once. Sequenced: PBMCs. The chain couples TRBV28 to TRBJ1-5; 7 bases match TRBD1. This receptor was taken from a woman in her late teens or twenties in good health and CMV-seropositive. Here the CDR3 DNA reads TGTGCCAGCAGTTCCGGGACAGTCAATCAGCCCCAGCATTTT. This translates into CASSSGTVNQPQHF.